This T cell receptor (beta chain) derives from a study of blood T cell repertoires in COVID-19. Study details: Sources were T cells, B-cell-depleted T cells, or PBMCs; the material itself was cDNA or gDNA.

In the original analysis: From reference gene primer amplification, estimates of nucleated cell counts were derived. Profiled with immunoSEQ multiplex PCR; TCRdb holds only in-frame clones, not every one. Clone size and V and J calls were adopted from that table, with D and trimming inferred from the DNA. The repertoire holds over 150,000 clones, with approximately 86% as singletons. This clone was observed a few times. CDR1 and CDR2 from the germline V gene are SGHTA and FQGNSA. V dropped 3 bases and J dropped 4 bases, with 12 bases sitting between them. The CDR3 consists of 14 residues. The specimen sequenced was peripheral blood. This clonotype was obtained from a man aged 55 to 69 with COVID-19, enrolled during active disease. The chain is built from TRBV7-2 and TRBJ1-1; D uncertain. The CDR3 spells CASSFGRQGTEAFF. Written as DNA, the CDR3 is TGTGCCAGCAGCTTCGGGAGACAAGGCACTGAAGCTTTCTTT.